Below, 14 T cell receptor beta chains from the same sample are listed, as sequenced in a study of vaccination and CD4 T cells after COVID-19. Sequenced with the Oncomine TCR Beta short-read assay was DNA taken from cultured CD4+ T cells. TCRdb processed the PCR reads anew with MiXCR; each CDR3 protein has one entry. The sample lists about 20,000 distinct CDR3 sequences, 42% occurring once. Their antigen targets remain unknown. Indicated time point: late sampling 161 to 241 days after vaccination in a few convalescent patients. As to treatment: roughly ten-day PBMC culture with coronavirus spike peptide pools or control peptides (ViraFEST assay). The sequencing here drew on CD4+ T cells from blood, cultured in vitro, taken about 7 months after SARS-CoV-2 vaccination. Every receptor here comes from a human donor who had recovered from COVID-19.

V usage is TRBV28 and J usage is TRBJ2-7, with 14 nucleotides matching TRBD2. The CDR3 has 19 amino acids. In germline, CDR1 is MDHEN, CDR2 SYDVKM. J was trimmed by 3 bases and V by 4 bases; bases with no gene match: 14. CDR3: CASSSHPTGTSGSLYEQYF. DNA of the CDR3: TGTGCCAGCAGTTCCCACCCGACAGGGACTAGCGGGAGTCTCTACGAGCAGTACTTC.

The V call is TRBV20-1, the J call TRBJ1-2; TRBD1 agrees at 9 bases. The CDR3 sequence is 14 residues long. J lost 3 bases, V lost 5 bases, and 7 bases had no gene match. The germline gives CDR1 DFQATT, CDR2 SNEGSKA (reference sequence). CDR3: CSASTRTGDYGYTF. The CDR3 bases are TGCAGTGCTTCGACCAGGACAGGGGACTATGGCTACACCTTC.

J is TRBJ1-2 and V is TRBV20-1, with 10 bases identical to TRBD1. The CDR3 is 14 residues long. V shed 2 bases and J 4 bases; nucleotides not matched to a gene: 4. Germline V gene sequence: CDR1 DFQATT, CDR2 SNEGSKA (reference sequence). This CDR3 reads CSARLTGGPYGYTF. CDR3 nucleotide sequence: TGCAGTGCTAGATTGACAGGGGGCCCCTATGGCTACACCTTC.

V gene TRBV20-1 combines with J gene TRBJ2-2; 10 bases are a match to TRBD2. V shed 3 bases, J shed 8 bases, and the junction held 6 bases outside the gene matches. In germline, CDR1 is DFQATT, CDR2 SNEGSKA (reference sequence). The CDR3 contains 14 residues. The CDR3 DNA sequence: TGCAGTGCTAGTGCTAGCGGGAGAGGTGGGGAGCTGTTTTTT. Its protein is CSASASGRGGELFF.

The chain carries TRBV7-9 and TRBJ1-1; D may be TRBD1 (6 bases). CDR3 length: 16 amino acids. Germline CDR1 reads SEHNR; CDR2 reads FQNEAQ (reference sequence). V was trimmed by 3 bases and J by 0 bases, leaving 14 bases between them. The CDR3 DNA follows: TGTGCCAGCAGCTTTACAGGGAGGGGGATGAACACTGAAGCTTTCTTT. Its protein product is CASSFTGRGMNTEAFF.

This clonotype was counted between two and nine times. The chain joins TRBV27 to TRBJ1-5; D is uncertain. The CDR3 covers 14 residues. The V gene's germline CDR1 is MNHEY and CDR2 SMNVEV (reference sequence). Trimming removed 0 bases at V and 7 bases at J, with 10 bases between. The CDR3 nucleotides are TGTGCCAGCAGTTTATCGAGATCGTGGCAGCCCCAGCATTTT. It codes for CASSLSRSWQPQHF.

This clonotype was counted a single time. The gene calls are TRBV4-1 and TRBJ2-1; the D is unclear. Trimming left V 1 base short and J 8 bases short, with 18 bases between. The CDR3 totals 16 residues. Germline lookup yields CDR1 MGHRA and CDR2 YSYEKL. Written as DNA, the CDR3 is TGCGCCAGCAGCCAAGTTCGTCCGGGTGCGAGCGATGAGCAGTTCTTC. Protein sequence: CASSQVRPGASDEQFF.

The sample holds one count of this clonotype. V and J are TRBV10-3 and TRBJ1-1, with D hard to call. Germline V gene data show CDR1 as ENHRY and CDR2 as SYGVKD. The CDR3 contains 12 residues. Deletions cut 9 bases from V and 3 bases from J, with 11 bases between. The CDR3 loop is CAIKPGDTEAFF. CDR3 sequence (DNA): TGTGCCATAAAACCTGGGGACACTGAAGCTTTCTTT.

This clonotype was found a few times. The chain employs TRBV7-9 and TRBJ1-2; TRBD1 might be the D (5 bases). Germline-derived CDR1 and CDR2 are SEHNR and FQNEAQ (reference sequence). The CDR3 runs 13 residues. V shed 1 base and J shed 7 bases, with 10 bases lying between them. CDR3 region: CASSLDRSAGYTF. CDR3 coding DNA: TGTGCCAGCAGCTTAGACAGGTCGGCTGGCTACACCTTC.

This clonotype turned up a few times. The genes are TRBV2 and TRBJ2-7; TRBD1 agrees at 7 bases. Looked up from germline, CDR1 is SNHLY and CDR2 is FYNNEI. V lost 6 bases, J lost 7 bases, and 6 bases stayed unmatched. The CDR3 totals 12 residues. DNA of the CDR3: TGTGCCAGCAGCCGGGGACAGAGTGAGCAGTACTTC. The encoded protein is CASSRGQSEQYF.

The CDR3 here is CASSEAVGNTEAFF. CDR3 in DNA: TGTGCCAGCAGTGAAGCGGTAGGGAACACTGAAGCTTTCTTT. The chain is built from TRBV2 and TRBJ1-1; the D is unclear. In germline, CDR1 is SNHLY, CDR2 FYNNEI. The CDR3 has 14 amino acids. V was cut by 0 bases and J by 1 base, with 6 bases left in between.

About this clonotype: Sequence at one end of the junction differs from germline and may be a read error. The chain joins TRBV20-1 to TRBJ2-1, with 7 nucleotides matching TRBD1. Germline values: CDR1 DFQATT, CDR2 SNEGSKA (reference sequence). The CDR3 is made up of 14 amino acids. The chain's CDR3 is CSAPRTGAYNEQSF. CDR3 DNA: TGCAGTGCTCCAAGGACAGGCGCCTACAATGAGCAGTCCTTC.

The chain uses TRBV24-1 and TRBJ2-2, with D perhaps TRBD1 or TRBD2 (5 bases each). CDR1 and CDR2 from the germline V gene are KGHDR and SFDVKD. The CDR3 loop spans 16 amino acids. Trimming removed 3 bases at V and 6 bases at J, with 16 bases between. The CDR3 spells CATSDRNPGTAGELFF. CDR3 DNA sequence: TGTGCCACCAGTGATCGCAACCCGGGGACCGCCGGGGAGCTGTTTTTT.

This rearrangement joins TRBV15 to TRBJ1-3; D ambiguous. The CDR3 is 15 amino acids. Germline CDR1 and CDR2: LNHNV and YYDKDF (reference sequence). The ends were cut back, 3 bases at V and 0 bases at J, with 9 bases in the middle. This chain's CDR3 is CATSRDLSSGNTIYF. DNA of the CDR3: TGTGCCACCAGCAGGGACCTCAGCTCTGGAAACACCATATATTTT. Supplemented by reference TRBV15 and TRBJ1-3, the full variable domain reads DAMVIQNPRYQVTQFGKPVTLSCSQTLNHNVMYWYQQKSSQAPKLLFHYYDKDFNNEADTPDNFQSRRPNTSFCFLDIRSPGLGDTAMYLCATSRDLSSGNTIYFGEGSWLTVV.